The 8 T cell receptor beta chains below were found in one sample sequenced in a study of cytomegalovirus exposure and HLA in healthy donors (TCRdb year 2017). The library was built by means of the immunoSEQ multiplex PCR assay. The multiplex PCR relied on a mix of 60 forward primers for TCR Vbeta segments and 13 reverse primers for TCR Jbeta segments. TCRdb re-hosts the immuneACCESS table, in-frame sequences only. Its copies lack some clones; in the studies checked, an unresolved V gene accounts for under half of them, and the cause for the rest is not known. A total of fewer than 250,000 clones appear in this sample, about three quarters of them only once. The top ten clones comprise approximately 1% of the sample. What was sequenced was PBMCs. The receptors shown here come from a woman aged 40 to 55 in good health and CMV-seronegative.

V gene TRBV28 combines with J gene TRBJ2-3, with D perhaps matching TRBD2 (5 bases). Germline V gene lookup returns CDR1 MDHEN and CDR2 SYDVKM. V lost 3 bases and J lost 2, with 18 bases in between. The CDR3 is 17 amino acids. CDR3 in amino acids: CASSLALTGVATDTQYF. The CDR3 DNA reads TGTGCCAGCAGTTTGGCTCTAACCGGGGTGGCCACAGATACGCAGTATTTT.

The J gene is TRBJ2-7, the V gene TRBV6-5, with TRBD2 as a possible D gene (7 bases). Trimming pared 6 bases from V and 6 bases from J, leaving 21 bases between. CDR3 length: 15 amino acids. Germline lookup yields CDR1 MNHEY and CDR2 SVGAGI. Here the CDR3 DNA reads TGTGCCAGCAGACCCGCCTCGGCGGGGGCCGGCGAGCAGTACTTC. This encodes CASRPASAGAGEQYF.

This clone was found a few times. This chain joins TRBV29-1 and TRBJ2-3; TRBD1 agrees at 9 bases. The germline V gene encodes CDR1 SQVTM and CDR2 ANQGSEA. The trim removed 4 bases at V and 2 bases at J, leaving 1 base unmatched. The CDR3 totals 13 residues. The DNA of the CDR3 is TGCAGCGTTGGGGACAGGGCCACAGATACGCAGTATTTT. This encodes CSVGDRATDTQYF.

V usage is TRBV7-2 and J usage is TRBJ1-5; 9 positions agree with TRBD1. Germline V gene lookup returns CDR1 SGHTA and CDR2 FQGNSA. J gave up 0 bases and V 5 bases, and 8 bases lay outside the gene matches. This CDR3 is 17 amino acids long. CDR3 nucleotides: TGTGCCAGCAGCCCAGGGACAGGGCGGGTTAGCAATCAGCCCCAGCATTTT. Its translation is CASSPGTGRVSNQPQHF.

The gene calls are TRBV11-3 and TRBJ2-2, with D perhaps TRBD2 (6 bases). Germline assignment: CDR1 SGHNT and CDR2 YENEEA. V was cut by 4 bases and J by 3 bases, with 12 bases left in between. This CDR3 is built from 15 residues. The CDR3 loop reads CASSYRWGDTGELFF. The CDR3, as DNA: TGTGCCAGCAGCTACCGTTGGGGGGACACCGGGGAGCTGTTTTTT.

The chain links TRBV11-3 to TRBJ1-2; no clear D gene. Deletions cut 6 bases from V and 5 bases from J, with 16 bases between. This CDR3 region has 14 residues. Germline V lookup: CDR1 SGHNT, CDR2 YENEEA. The CDR3, as DNA: TGTGCCAGCAGTCTTCAGCGAAACCCTTATGGCTACACCTTC. Amino acid sequence: CASSLQRNPYGYTF.

V is TRBV27 and J is TRBJ1-2, with a tentative D call TRBD1 (6 bases). Germline V gene sequence: CDR1 MNHEY, CDR2 SMNVEV (reference sequence). With 8 bases removed from V and 5 bases from J, the gap between germline ends came to 21 bases. The CDR3 runs to 15 residues. The CDR3 bases are TGTGCCAGCGGGGGCAGCCATTCTTCTCGGTATGGCTACACCTTC. Translating it yields CASGGSHSSRYGYTF.

This clone is a singleton in its sample. The chain carries TRBV14 and TRBJ2-3; 7 bases match TRBD2. Germline V gene lookup returns CDR1 SGHDN and CDR2 FVKESK. The CDR3 has 14 amino acids. The J segment lost 2 bases and the V segment lost 4 bases, leaving 3 bases of the junction unmatched. CDR3: CASSRDYFTDTQYF. The CDR3 DNA is TGTGCCAGCAGCCGGGACTACTTCACAGATACGCAGTATTTT. The full variable domain, completed using reference TRBV14 and TRBJ2-3, is EAGVTQFPSHSVIEKGQTVTLRCDPISGHDNLYWYRRVMGKEIKFLLHFVKESKQDESGMPNNRFLAERTGGTYSTLKVQPAELEDSGVYFCASSRDYFTDTQYFGPGTRLTVL.